This is a list of T cell receptor beta chains from one sample in a study of T cell responses to AZD1222 COVID-19 vaccine. Generated by immunoSEQ multiplex PCR, the TCRdb table keeps only in-frame clones and is missing some. The table lists around 77,000 clones, 86% of them singletons, with under 3% in the top ten. This specimen was peripheral blood, taken on day 0 of AZD1222 vaccination. The receptor source for this set is an adult in good health. CDR3s include the opening cysteine and the closing phenylalanine or tryptophan. The D gene is left open where the match is weak. Some rows mark clone size as missing; the rest say once, few, many or name a class of expanded clone.

j_gene: TRBJ2-2; d_gene: TRBD1; abundance: -; v_gene: TRBV5-1; CDR3aa: CASSLSQGDGGELFF; CDR3nt: TGCGCCAGCAGCTTGTCACAGGGGGACGGCGGGGAGCTGTTTTTT
j_gene: TRBJ1-2; d_gene: -; abundance: -; v_gene: TRBV29-1; CDR3aa: CSVKTTVYNLVKGGYTF; CDR3nt: TGCAGCGTTAAGACGACAGTTTACAACCTTGTGAAGGGTGGCTACACCTTC
j_gene: TRBJ1-4; d_gene: -; abundance: -; v_gene: TRBV24-1; CDR3aa: CATSDPATNEKLFF; CDR3nt: TGTGCCACCAGTGACCCCGCAACTAATGAAAAACTGTTTTTT
j_gene: TRBJ1-5; d_gene: -; abundance: -; v_gene: TRBV21-1; CDR3aa: CAELNQPQHF; CDR3nt: TGTGCAGAACTCAATCAGCCCCAGCATTTT
j_gene: TRBJ1-2; d_gene: -; abundance: -; v_gene: TRBV7-3; CDR3aa: CASSLTPGNGYTF; CDR3nt: TGTGCCAGCAGCTTGACCCCAGGAAATGGCTACACCTTC
j_gene: TRBJ1-6; d_gene: -; abundance: -; v_gene: TRBV5-1; CDR3aa: CASSLGTVNNSPLHF; CDR3nt: TGCGCCAGCAGCTTGGGGACAGTCAATAATTCACCCCTCCACTTT
j_gene: TRBJ1-1; d_gene: -; abundance: -; v_gene: TRBV5-4; CDR3aa: CASSLGRDYTEAFF; CDR3nt: TGTGCCAGCAGCTTGGGTCGGGACTACACTGAAGCTTTCTTT
j_gene: TRBJ1-1; d_gene: -; abundance: -; v_gene: TRBV28; CDR3aa: CASSLRGWTEAFF; CDR3nt: TGTGCCAGCAGTTTAAGGGGCTGGACTGAAGCTTTCTTT
j_gene: TRBJ1-1; d_gene: TRBD1; abundance: -; v_gene: TRBV6-6; CDR3aa: CASSNRGTDNTEAFF; CDR3nt: TGTGCCAGCAGCAACCGTGGGACAGACAACACTGAAGCTTTCTTT
j_gene: TRBJ2-7; d_gene: -; abundance: -; v_gene: TRBV6-5; CDR3aa: CASSYSISLYAYEQYF; CDR3nt: TGTGCCAGCAGTTACTCGATTTCCCTTTATGCCTACGAGCAGTACTTC
j_gene: TRBJ1-3; d_gene: -; abundance: -; v_gene: TRBV3-1/TRBV3-2; CDR3aa: CASSQRGNTIYF; CDR3nt: TGTGCCAGCAGCCAGCGTGGAAACACCATATATTTT
j_gene: TRBJ2-7; d_gene: -; abundance: -; v_gene: TRBV11-3; CDR3aa: CASSFGGDRDEQYF; CDR3nt: TGTGCCAGCAGCTTCGGCGGGGATAGGGACGAGCAGTACTTC
j_gene: TRBJ2-1; d_gene: -; abundance: once; v_gene: TRBV5-1; CDR3aa: CASSLTYKGGDEQFF; CDR3nt: TGCGCCAGCAGCCTAACCTACAAGGGGGGTGACGAGCAGTTCTTC
j_gene: TRBJ2-7; d_gene: TRBD1; abundance: -; v_gene: TRBV11-1; CDR3aa: CASSSPGTGNEQYF; CDR3nt: TGTGCCAGCAGCTCCCCCGGGACAGGGAACGAGCAGTACTTC
j_gene: TRBJ2-5; d_gene: -; abundance: -; v_gene: TRBV3-1/TRBV3-2; CDR3aa: CASSQDRVGETQYF; CDR3nt: TGTGCCAGCAGCCAAGACAGGGTAGGGGAGACCCAGTACTTC
j_gene: TRBJ2-7; d_gene: -; abundance: -; v_gene: TRBV29-1; CDR3aa: CSGGVDHYEQYF; CDR3nt: TGCAGCGGGGGGGTCGACCACTACGAGCAGTACTTC
j_gene: TRBJ2-3; d_gene: -; abundance: -; v_gene: TRBV15; CDR3aa: CATSRERGRDTQYF; CDR3nt: TGTGCCACCAGCAGAGAACGGGGGCGGGATACGCAGTATTTT
j_gene: TRBJ2-7; d_gene: -; abundance: -; v_gene: TRBV5-7; CDR3aa: CASSFASGERSSYEQYF; CDR3nt: TGTGCCAGCAGCTTCGCTTCAGGGGAAAGGAGCTCCTACGAGCAGTACTTC
j_gene: TRBJ1-1; d_gene: -; abundance: -; v_gene: TRBV3-1/TRBV3-2; CDR3aa: CASSQGQIRGTEAFF; CDR3nt: TGTGCCAGCAGCCAAGGACAGATTAGGGGCACTGAAGCTTTCTTT
j_gene: TRBJ2-3; d_gene: TRBD2; abundance: -; v_gene: TRBV10-1; CDR3aa: CASSVLAGGPGDTDTQYF; CDR3nt: TGCGCCAGCAGTGTTTTAGCGGGAGGGCCCGGGGACACAGATACGCAGTATTTT
j_gene: TRBJ2-5; d_gene: -; abundance: few; v_gene: TRBV4-2; CDR3aa: CASSQGEQETQYF; CDR3nt: TGTGCCAGCAGCCAAGGCGAACAAGAGACCCAGTACTTC
j_gene: TRBJ1-2; d_gene: TRBD1; abundance: once; v_gene: TRBV10-3; CDR3aa: CAIRGQAANYGYTF; CDR3nt: TGTGCCATCAGGGGACAGGCCGCTAACTATGGCTACACCTTC
j_gene: TRBJ1-2; d_gene: TRBD1; abundance: -; v_gene: TRBV6-5; CDR3aa: CASSYDRQGRYGYTF; CDR3nt: TGTGCCAGCAGTTATGATCGACAGGGACGGTATGGCTACACCTTC
j_gene: TRBJ1-2; d_gene: -; abundance: -; v_gene: TRBV6-5; CDR3aa: CASSYYGRGLNYGYTF; CDR3nt: TGTGCCAGCAGTTACTACGGGAGGGGCCTCAACTATGGCTACACCTTC
j_gene: TRBJ2-7; d_gene: -; abundance: few; v_gene: TRBV19; CDR3aa: CASSSGGGGAYEQYF; CDR3nt: TGTGCCAGTAGTTCCGGCGGAGGGGGTGCCTACGAGCAGTACTTC
j_gene: TRBJ1-6; d_gene: TRBD1; abundance: -; v_gene: TRBV5-4; CDR3aa: CASSKDRGTSSPLHF; CDR3nt: TGTGCCAGCAGCAAGGACAGGGGAACATCATCACCCCTCCACTTT
j_gene: TRBJ2-7; d_gene: -; abundance: -; v_gene: TRBV30; CDR3aa: CAWSDQGSYEQYF; CDR3nt: TGTGCCTGGAGTGACCAGGGTTCCTACGAGCAGTACTTC
j_gene: TRBJ1-1; d_gene: -; abundance: -; v_gene: TRBV7-9; CDR3aa: CASSSEGPAFF; CDR3nt: TGTGCCAGCAGCTCCGAGGGCCCGGCTTTCTTT
j_gene: TRBJ2-7; d_gene: TRBD2; abundance: once; v_gene: TRBV9; CDR3aa: CASSVVSGRARSSYEQYF; CDR3nt: TGTGCCAGCAGCGTAGTTAGCGGGAGGGCCAGGAGCTCCTACGAGCAGTACTTC
j_gene: TRBJ1-3; d_gene: -; abundance: -; v_gene: TRBV30; CDR3aa: CASSSGDSGNTIYF; CDR3nt: TGTGCCTCCTCCTCAGGGGACTCTGGAAACACCATATATTTT
j_gene: TRBJ2-5; d_gene: TRBD1; abundance: -; v_gene: TRBV18; CDR3aa: CASSPSQGRSETQYF; CDR3nt: TGTGCCAGCTCACCATCACAGGGGCGTTCTGAGACCCAGTACTTC
j_gene: TRBJ2-3; d_gene: -; abundance: -; v_gene: TRBV2; CDR3aa: CASSELVGPSTDTQYF; CDR3nt: TGTGCCAGCAGTGAATTGGTGGGACCTAGCACAGATACGCAGTATTTT
j_gene: TRBJ1-1; d_gene: -; abundance: -; v_gene: TRBV7-3; CDR3aa: CASSLKSGVNTEAFF; CDR3nt: TGTGCCAGCAGCTTAAAATCTGGGGTTAACACTGAAGCTTTCTTT
j_gene: TRBJ1-1; d_gene: -; abundance: -; v_gene: TRBV18; CDR3aa: CASSPRGSRNTEAFF; CDR3nt: TGTGCCAGCTCACCACGGGGATCTAGGAACACTGAAGCTTTCTTT
j_gene: TRBJ1-3; d_gene: -; abundance: once; v_gene: TRBV4-1; CDR3aa: CASSQEPGISGNTIYF; CDR3nt: TGCGCCAGCAGCCAAGAACCCGGGATCTCTGGAAACACCATATATTTT
j_gene: TRBJ1-1; d_gene: TRBD1; abundance: -; v_gene: TRBV15; CDR3aa: CATSPHGDTGGHTEAFF; CDR3nt: TGTGCCACCAGCCCCCACGGGGACACAGGGGGCCACACTGAAGCTTTCTTT
j_gene: TRBJ2-7; d_gene: -; abundance: -; v_gene: TRBV20-1; CDR3aa: CSAGGGTTPLGEQYF; CDR3nt: TGCAGTGCTGGTGGCGGGACAACCCCTCTCGGGGAGCAGTACTTC